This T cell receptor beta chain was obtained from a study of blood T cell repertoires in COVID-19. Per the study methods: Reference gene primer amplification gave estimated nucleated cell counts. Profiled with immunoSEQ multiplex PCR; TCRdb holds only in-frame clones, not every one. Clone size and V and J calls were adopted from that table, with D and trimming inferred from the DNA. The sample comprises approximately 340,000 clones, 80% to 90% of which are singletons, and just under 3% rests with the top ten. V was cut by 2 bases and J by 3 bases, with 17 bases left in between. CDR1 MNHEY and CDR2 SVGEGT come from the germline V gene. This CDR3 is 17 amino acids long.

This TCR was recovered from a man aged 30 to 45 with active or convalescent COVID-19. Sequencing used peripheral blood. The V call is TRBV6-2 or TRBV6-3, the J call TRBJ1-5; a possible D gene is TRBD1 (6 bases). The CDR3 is CASSYGGGTGTNQPQHF. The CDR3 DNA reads TGTGCCAGCAGTTACGGGGGCGGAACAGGGACCAATCAGCCCCAGCATTTT.